This TCR beta chain was sequenced in a study of blood T cell repertoires in COVID-19. For the study at large: The origin of the acute and convalescent COVID-19 samples was the United States, Italy and Spain. The analysed material was cDNA or gDNA that came from T cells, B-cell-depleted T cells, or PBMCs.

The J segment lost 2 bases and the V segment lost 5 bases, leaving 1 base of the junction unmatched. The CDR3 runs to 15 residues. Germline CDR1 MNHEY, CDR2 SVGEGT. Authors' processing steps: Reference gene primer amplification in the assay estimated nucleated cell counts. Data came from immunoSEQ multiplex PCR; TCRdb stores just in-frame clones and leaves some out. V and J calls and clone size come straight from that table; D and trimming were deduced from the DNA. The profile shows approximately 200,000 clones, roughly nine tenths of them singletons. This receptor was identified in a woman in her 30s with active or convalescent COVID-19. This chain links TRBV6-2 or TRBV6-3 with TRBJ2-6, with 9 bases lining up with TRBD1. Sequenced material: peripheral blood. The CDR3 here is CASSRTGAGANVLTF. In nucleotides, the CDR3 is TGTGCCAGCAGTAGGACAGGGGCTGGGGCCAACGTCCTGACTTTC.